This TCR beta chain emerged from a study of T cell responses to AZD1222 COVID-19 vaccine. Study-wide results and caveats: Among AZD1222 vaccinees, only 5 to 7 were seropositive at baseline. Compared with day 0, the breadth and depth of the Spike-specific TCR repertoire rose significantly after two doses of AZD1222. Clonal diversity may have been underestimated, and the donors were mostly white British, with more females than males. Vaccine-associated CD4 TCRs ranged over spike, dominating at 160-218 and 743-854.

The CDR3 length is 12 residues. Trimming left V 3 bases short and J 4 bases short, with 6 bases between. Regarding this clone: Its antigen is still unknown.

TCRdb keeps only in-frame clones here, not all; method: immunoSEQ multiplex PCR. The sample records hundreds of thousands of clones, more than 85% being singletons. The sequence came from an adult in good health. Sequencing used peripheral blood, obtained on day 0 of MenACWY control vaccination. This rearrangement joins TRBV12-3 or TRBV12-4 to TRBJ1-1, with unresolved D. CDR3 nucleotide sequence: TGTGCCAGCAGTTTTTCCTCCACTGAAGCTTTCTTT. It is translated as CASSFSSTEAFF.